The source of this T cell receptor (beta chain) is a study of control samples from healthy donors and cancer patients. This CDR3 comprises 15 residues. The V and J ends lost 4 bases and 3 bases, in that order; junction bases with no gene match: 6. Per germline, CDR1 LNHDA and CDR2 SQIVND (reference sequence). Clones were read by immunoSEQ multiplex PCR, and TCRdb kept only the in-frame ones, dropping some. The repertoire holds about 130,000 clones, 75% to 95% seen once, with 2.5% to 3% in the top ten. Sequencing was carried out using blood. The J gene is TRBJ2-5, the V gene TRBV19, with 9 bases that match TRBD1. This clonotype was obtained from a man between 35 and 55 years old in good health. The CDR3 sequence: CASSKLQGAEETQYF. The CDR3 nucleotides are TGTGCCAGTAGTAAATTACAGGGGGCGGAAGAGACCCAGTACTTC.